This T cell receptor (beta chain) was obtained from a study of shared clonotypes between healthy human individuals. Study background: Three plates each covered CD4 naive and memory; CD8 naive two, CD8 memory one. Points from the study as a whole: Shared across a few donors were around 5% of the naive CD4 clonotypes. Relative to clonotypes present in all four donors, those not shared had lower generation probabilities.

With respect to this clone: Its matching antigen is unknown.

TCRdb keeps only in-frame clones here, not all; method: immunoSEQ multiplex PCR. The table shows more than 2 million clones, with 95% occurring only once. The sequence was collected from a man between 18 and 29 years old in good health. Sequencing used naive CD4+ T cells sorted from blood. Sample subset: CD45RA+ positively selected.

The CDR3, as DNA: TGTGCCTGGAGTGTACTGAGGACTGAAGCTTTCTTT. Translation: CAWSVLRTEAFF. This rearrangement joins TRBV30 to TRBJ1-1; D remains ambiguous. V lost 0 bases and J lost 5, with 7 bases in between. This CDR3 comprises 12 residues. Germline CDR1 GTSNPN, CDR2 SVGIG (reference sequence). Combining the CDR3 with reference TRBV30 and TRBJ1-1 gives the whole variable domain SQTIHQWPATLVQPVGSPLSLECTVEGTSNPNLYWYRQAAGRGLQLLFYSVGIGQISSEVPQNLSASRPQDRQFILSSKKLLLSDSGFYLCAWSVLRTEAFFGQGTRLTVV.